This T cell receptor beta chain was recovered during a study of cytomegalovirus exposure and HLA in healthy donors. Study-level points and caveats: Among immune exposure information, only CMV serostatus was available.

The PCR was carried out with 60 Vbeta primers and 13 Jbeta primers. Some clones are missing from TCRdb's copy, which holds only in-frame ones; the method was immunoSEQ multiplex PCR. Among about 95,000 clones listed, approximately 80% were seen once. Notes on this clone: Antigen: not known.

The sample was PBMCs. The TCR comes from a man younger than 40 in good health and CMV-seropositive.

The CDR3 sequence: CASSPLTSGREIAYEQYF. The CDR3 bases are TGTGCCAGCAGCCCCCTGACTAGCGGGAGGGAAATAGCCTACGAGCAGTACTTC. The chain links TRBV11-2 to TRBJ2-7, with 14 bases lining up with TRBD2. CDR3 size: 18 residues. Losses at the gene ends were 5 bases for V and 2 bases for J; bases not matched to a gene: 11. CDR1 is SGHAT and CDR2 is FQNNGV in the germline V gene.